The 2 T cell receptor beta chains in this list originate from one sample, sequenced in a study of Graves' ophthalmopathy and Graves' hyperthyroidism. Using RNA transcripts, the TCR beta CDR3 regions were amplified. RT-PCR with HTBI primers came first, then second-round multiplex PCR. From the multiplex PCR reads, TCRdb called clonotypes with MiXCR, one entry per CDR3 protein. The table lists about 370,000 distinct CDR3 sequences, about 17% of them singletons. Sequenced sample: peripheral blood. These receptors were obtained from an adult woman with stable Graves' hyperthyroidism.

This clonotype occurred many times. The V call is TRBV6-2 or TRBV6-3, the J call TRBJ2-5; 7 bases match TRBD2. Germline trimming cut 6 bases from V and 7 bases from J; bases unmatched to any gene: 5. The germline V gene has CDR1 MNHEY and CDR2 SVGEGT. CDR3 length equals 12 residues. As DNA, the CDR3 is TGTGCCAGCAGGCGTTCGGGGGGGACCCAGTACTTC. Protein product: CASRRSGGTQYF.

Ten or more counts support this clonotype. This chain links TRBV5-1 with TRBJ2-2; D possibly corresponds to TRBD2 (5 bases). Germline V gene lookup returns CDR1 SGHRS and CDR2 YFSETQ. The CDR3 sequence is 15 residues long. The V end lost 0 bases, the J end lost 8 bases, and 14 bases lay between the germline ends. The CDR3 region has the DNA TGCGCCAGCAGCTTGGGACGGACTGTTAAGGGGGAGCTGTTTTTT. This codes for CASSLGRTVKGELFF.